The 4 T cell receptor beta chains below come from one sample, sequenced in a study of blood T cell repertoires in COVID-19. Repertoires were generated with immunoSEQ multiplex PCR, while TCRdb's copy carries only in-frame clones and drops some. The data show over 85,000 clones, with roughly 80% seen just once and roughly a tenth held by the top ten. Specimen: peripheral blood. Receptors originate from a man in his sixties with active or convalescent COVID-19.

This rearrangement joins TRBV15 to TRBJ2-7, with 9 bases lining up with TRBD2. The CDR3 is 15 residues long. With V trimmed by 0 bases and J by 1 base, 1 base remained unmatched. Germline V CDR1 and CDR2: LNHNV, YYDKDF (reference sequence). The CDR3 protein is CATSRETSGSYEQYF. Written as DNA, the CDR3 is TGTGCCACCAGCAGAGAGACTAGCGGATCCTACGAGCAGTACTTC.

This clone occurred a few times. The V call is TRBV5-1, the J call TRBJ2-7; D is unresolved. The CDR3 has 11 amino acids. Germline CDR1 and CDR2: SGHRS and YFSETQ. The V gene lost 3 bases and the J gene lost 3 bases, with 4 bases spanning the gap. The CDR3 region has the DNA TGCGCCAGCAGCTCTAACTACGAGCAGTACTTC. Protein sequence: CASSSNYEQYF.

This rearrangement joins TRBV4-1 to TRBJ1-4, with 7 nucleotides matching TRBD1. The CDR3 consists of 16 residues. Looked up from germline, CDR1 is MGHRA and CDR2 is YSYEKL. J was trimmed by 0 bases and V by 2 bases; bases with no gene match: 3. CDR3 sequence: CASSQRGHSTNEKLFF. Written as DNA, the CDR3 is TGCGCCAGCAGCCAAAGGGGGCACTCAACTAATGAAAAACTGTTTTTT.

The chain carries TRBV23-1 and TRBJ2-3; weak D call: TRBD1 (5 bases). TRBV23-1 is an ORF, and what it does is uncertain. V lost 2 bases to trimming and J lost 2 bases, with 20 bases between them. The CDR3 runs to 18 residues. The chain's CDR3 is CASSQGSTVFYFTDTQYF. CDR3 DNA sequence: TGCGCCAGCAGTCAAGGGTCGACAGTCTTTTATTTCACAGATACGCAGTATTTT.